This is a list of T cell receptor beta chains from one sample in a study of blood T cell repertoires in COVID-19. Some clones are missing from TCRdb's copy, which holds only in-frame ones; the method was immunoSEQ multiplex PCR. This sample has about 280,000 clones, with 88% found just once. Sequenced: PBMCs or T cells enriched from blood (not recorded which). The receptor source for this set is a woman between 55 and 75 years old in a cohort exposed to, infected with or recovered from COVID-19 (not recorded which). Both conserved end residues are part of each CDR3. The D gene is left open where the match is weak. The size field is filled for only some rows; it gives once, few, many or a size class.

size,V,D,J,CDR3,DNA
-,TRBV11-3,TRBD2,TRBJ2-5,CASSRTSGRFETQYF,TGTGCCAGCAGCCGGACTAGCGGGAGGTTCGAGACCCAGTACTTC
once,TRBV6-5,TRBD1,TRBJ1-1,CASSKSDRGTEAFF,TGTGCCAGCAGTAAATCGGACAGGGGCACTGAAGCTTTCTTT
-,TRBV5-4,-,TRBJ2-2,CASSFDRRSTGELFF,TGTGCCAGCAGCTTTGATCGGAGGAGCACCGGGGAGCTGTTTTTT
-,TRBV12-3/TRBV12-4,-,TRBJ1-1,CASSLGSEAFF,TGTGCCAGCAGTTTAGGTAGTGAAGCTTTCTTT
-,TRBV9,TRBD2,TRBJ2-1,CASSAPGTSGSYNEQFF,TGTGCCAGCAGCGCCCCTGGGACTAGCGGGAGCTACAATGAGCAGTTCTTC
-,TRBV2,TRBD1,TRBJ2-7,CASSGAGGMYEQYF,TGTGCCAGCAGTGGGGCAGGGGGAATGTACGAGCAGTACTTC
-,TRBV28,-,TRBJ2-1,CASSSGGRNEQFF,TGTGCCAGCAGTTCAGGGGGGCGGAATGAGCAGTTCTTC
-,TRBV30,-,TRBJ1-2,CAWSGNFLYGYTF,TGTGCCTGGTCAGGGAACTTCCTCTATGGCTACACCTTC
-,TRBV2,-,TRBJ1-1,CASSGGGTLNTEAFF,TGTGCCAGCAGTGGCGGGGGGACCTTGAACACTGAAGCTTTCTTT
-,TRBV7-9,-,TRBJ2-5,CASSRVITGSRETQYF,TGTGCCAGCAGCAGAGTCATAACAGGGTCCCGAGAGACCCAGTACTTC
once,TRBV5-6,-,TRBJ2-3,CASSLGLGTDTQYF,TGTGCCAGCAGCTTGGGACTAGGCACAGATACGCAGTATTTT
-,TRBV28,-,TRBJ2-7,CASSSTVSYEQYF,TGTGCCAGCAGTTCGACAGTTTCCTACGAGCAGTACTTC
-,TRBV7-9,-,TRBJ1-6,CASSSAGVGDATPLHF,TGTGCCAGCAGCTCCGCGGGGGTTGGGGACGCGACACCCCTCCACTTT
-,TRBV7-9,TRBD1,TRBJ2-7,CASSPLDRAEYEQYF,TGTGCCAGCAGCCCCCTGGACAGGGCAGAATACGAGCAGTACTTC
-,TRBV2,-,TRBJ2-5,CASKETGIQETQYF,TGTGCCAGCAAGGAGACGGGGATTCAAGAGACCCAGTACTTC
-,TRBV6-5,TRBD1,TRBJ2-7,CASSLDRGAYEQYF,TGTGCCAGCAGTTTAGACAGGGGTGCCTACGAGCAGTACTTC
once,TRBV28,TRBD1,TRBJ2-7,CASNSPGTASYEQYF,TGTGCCAGCAACTCCCCCGGGACAGCCTCCTACGAGCAGTACTTC
once,TRBV23-1,TRBD1,TRBJ1-5,CASSLCPGTDFNQPQHF,TGCGCCAGCAGTTTATGTCCCGGGACAGACTTCAATCAGCCCCAGCATTTT
-,TRBV21-1,-,TRBJ1-2,CASSKDGLVDDYGYTF,TGTGCCAGCAGCAAAGACGGACTGGTAGATGACTATGGCTACACCTTC
-,TRBV24-1,TRBD1,TRBJ2-6,CATSQTGGAFGANVLTF,TGTGCCACCAGTCAGACAGGGGGCGCGTTCGGGGCCAACGTCCTGACTTTC
-,TRBV5-1,-,TRBJ2-3,CASRIVADTQYF,TGCGCCAGCAGGATAGTCGCAGATACGCAGTATTTT
-,TRBV5-1,-,TRBJ2-1,CASSLAGSTQGGNEQFF,TGCGCCAGCAGCTTGGCCGGGTCGACACAGGGTGGTAATGAGCAGTTCTTC
-,TRBV30,-,TRBJ1-5,CAWSGGGNQPQHF,TGTGCCTGGAGTGGGGGGGGAAATCAGCCCCAGCATTTT
-,TRBV3-1/TRBV3-2,-,TRBJ2-5,CASSPGGKQETQYF,TGTGCCAGCAGCCCCGGAGGAAAACAAGAGACCCAGTACTTC
once,TRBV7-2,TRBD1,TRBJ1-3,CASSLAGGAGNTIYF,TGTGCCAGCAGCTTAGCAGGGGGCGCTGGAAACACCATATATTTT
-,TRBV30,-,TRBJ1-2,CAWSPGQSYGYTF,TGTGCCTGGAGCCCAGGACAGTCCTATGGCTACACCTTC
-,TRBV5-5,TRBD2,TRBJ2-7,CASSAGVYEQYF,TGTGCCAGCAGCGCGGGAGTCTACGAGCAGTACTTC
-,TRBV4-1,-,TRBJ1-1,CASSQGLMGLGTEAFF,TGCGCCAGCAGCCAAGGCTTAATGGGGCTGGGCACTGAAGCTTTCTTT
-,TRBV19,TRBD1,TRBJ1-5,CASSMDRSLGQPQHF,TGTGCCAGTAGTATGGACAGGAGTTTGGGTCAGCCCCAGCATTTT
-,TRBV27,TRBD2,TRBJ2-1,CASSFLGLAGIGEQFF,TGTGCCAGCAGTTTTTTGGGACTAGCGGGAATTGGCGAGCAGTTCTTC
-,TRBV5-8,TRBD1,TRBJ2-7,CASSWDRGTYEQYF,TGTGCCAGCAGCTGGGACAGGGGCACCTACGAGCAGTACTTC
-,TRBV30,TRBD2,TRBJ2-3,CAWSGLAGGDTQYF,TGTGCCTGGAGTGGACTAGCGGGAGGAGATACGCAGTATTTT
-,TRBV11-2,TRBD1,TRBJ2-7,CASSLRRGEQGAIHEQYF,TGTGCCAGCAGCTTACGACGTGGGGAACAGGGGGCCATCCACGAGCAGTACTTC
few,TRBV6-2/TRBV6-3,TRBD1,TRBJ2-7,CASSSPDRGPEQYF,TGTGCCAGCAGTTCCCCCGACAGGGGGCCCGAGCAGTACTTC
-,TRBV7-2,-,TRBJ1-6,CASSLARNSPLHF,TGTGCCAGCAGCTTAGCCCGGAATTCACCCCTCCACTTT
-,TRBV5-6,TRBD2,TRBJ2-1,CASSFSSAGGPGRSQFF,TGTGCCAGCAGCTTCTCCAGTGCGGGAGGGCCGGGGCGGTCGCAGTTCTTC
-,TRBV7-7,TRBD1,TRBJ2-5,CASSRLRGLETQYF,TGTGCTAGCAGCCGGCTCAGGGGGCTGGAGACCCAGTACTTC
-,TRBV29-1,-,TRBJ2-7,CSVARGPEQYF,TGCAGCGTTGCGCGGGGGCCCGAGCAGTACTTC
-,TRBV2,TRBD2,TRBJ2-3,CASSGRGSGRATDTQYF,TGTGCCAGCAGTGGCCGGGGTAGCGGGAGGGCAACAGATACGCAGTATTTT
few,TRBV5-1,-,TRBJ1-4,CASSLSGVGEKLFF,TGCGCCAGCAGCTTGTCAGGGGTGGGCGAAAAACTGTTTTTT
-,TRBV6-2/TRBV6-3,-,TRBJ1-1,CASSYVVSGLKNTEAFF,TGTGCCAGCAGTTACGTTGTTTCAGGACTGAAGAACACTGAAGCTTTCTTT
-,TRBV5-4,TRBD1,TRBJ1-4,CASSTGQGTNEKLFF,TGTGCCAGCAGCACGGGACAGGGAACTAATGAAAAACTGTTTTTT
-,TRBV5-1,-,TRBJ2-5,CASSLTPGLRQETQYF,TGCGCCAGCAGCTTGACCCCGGGACTGAGGCAAGAGACCCAGTACTTC
once,TRBV6-5,-,TRBJ2-7,CASSYGGISYEQYF,TGTGCCAGCAGTTACGGCGGGATTTCCTACGAGCAGTACTTC
-,TRBV5-1,TRBD1,TRBJ2-2,CASSLQGIDTGELFF,TGCGCCAGCAGCTTACAGGGGATAGACACCGGGGAGCTGTTTTTT
once,TRBV3-1/TRBV3-2,TRBD2,TRBJ2-3,CASSQEGTSGNSTDTQYF,TGTGCCAGCAGCCAAGAAGGGACTAGCGGGAATAGCACAGATACGCAGTATTTT
-,TRBV2,-,TRBJ2-1,CASSEDSSYNEQFF,TGTGCCAGCAGTGAAGACTCTTCCTACAATGAGCAGTTCTTC
-,TRBV25-1,TRBD1,TRBJ2-7,CASSDLGQGGLKQYF,TGTGCCAGCAGTGACCTGGGACAGGGAGGATTGAAGCAGTACTTC
-,TRBV7-3,-,TRBJ2-3,CASSSRGGTQDTQYF,TGTGCCAGCAGCTCACGGGGAGGAACCCAAGATACGCAGTATTTT
-,TRBV28,-,TRBJ1-2,CASSPPRQGNYGYTF,TGTGCCAGCAGTCCCCCCCGGCAGGGTAACTATGGCTACACCTTC
many,TRBV18,-,TRBJ2-1,CASSQPLGGRSYNEQFF,TGTGCCAGCTCACAACCGTTAGGCGGTCGCTCCTACAATGAGCAGTTCTTC
-,TRBV7-2,TRBD1,TRBJ2-5,CASSLSRTGGETQYF,TGTGCCAGCAGCTTATCGAGGACAGGGGGTGAGACCCAGTACTTC
-,TRBV5-1,-,TRBJ1-2,CASSAGENYGYTF,TGCGCCAGCAGCGCCGGTGAAAACTATGGCTACACCTTC
-,TRBV7-9,-,TRBJ2-6,CASSLDRGGGANVLTF,TGTGCCAGCAGCTTAGACCGGGGTGGCGGGGCCAACGTCCTGACTTTC
-,TRBV7-8,TRBD1,TRBJ1-2,CASSPRSTGTANYGYTF,TGTGCCAGCAGCCCGCGGTCCACTGGGACAGCTAACTATGGCTACACCTTC
-,TRBV6-5,TRBD1,TRBJ1-5,CASSGTGVWQPQHF,TGTGCCAGCAGCGGGACAGGGGTATGGCAGCCCCAGCATTTT
-,TRBV3-1/TRBV3-2,-,TRBJ2-7,CASGDNSYEQYF,TGTGCCAGCGGGGACAACTCCTACGAGCAGTACTTC